The table lists the clone carrying this T cell receptor beta chain with a count of one. Its antigen is currently unknown. A read error may be the cause here, since a much bigger clone is one base away. The data originate from a study of blood T cells in healthy people across ages. Broader study findings: Higher naive T cell percentage went strongly together with higher TCR beta diversity.

Looked up from germline, CDR1 is MDHEN and CDR2 is SYDVKM. There are 11 residues in the CDR3. A second PCR, run for about 7 to 11 cycles, used a sample-barcoded 5' primer plus a J-beta primer mix. TCRdb recomputed calls from the 5' RACE reads with MiXCR, one row per CDR3 protein. The top ten clones hold around 13% of a sample with about 1.1 million distinct CDR3 sequences, less than 45% of them seen once. V is TRBV28 and J is TRBJ2-2; D call uncertain. The TCR comes from a man aged 18 to 30 in good health. The specimen was blood. DNA for the CDR3: TGTGCCGGCAGTTTAGTCGGGGAGCTGTTTTTT. It is translated as CAGSLVGELFF.